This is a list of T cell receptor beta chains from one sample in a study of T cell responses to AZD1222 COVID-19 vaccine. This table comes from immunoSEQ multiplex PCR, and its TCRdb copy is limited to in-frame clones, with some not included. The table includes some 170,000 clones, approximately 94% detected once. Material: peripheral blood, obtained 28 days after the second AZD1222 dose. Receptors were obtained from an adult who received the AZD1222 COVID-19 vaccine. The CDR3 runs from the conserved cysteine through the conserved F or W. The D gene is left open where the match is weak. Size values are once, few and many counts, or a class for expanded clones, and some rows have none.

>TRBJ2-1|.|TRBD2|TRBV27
TGTGCCAGCAGTTTCGCGGGACTAGCCTCCTACAATGAGCAGTTCTTC
CASSFAGLASYNEQFF
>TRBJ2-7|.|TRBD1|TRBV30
TGTGCCTGGGGACAGGGGGACAAGCAGTACTTC
CAWGQGDKQYF
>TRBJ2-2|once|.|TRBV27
TGTGCCAGCAGTTTATTAGGGGCCGGGGAGCTGTTTTTT
CASSLLGAGELFF
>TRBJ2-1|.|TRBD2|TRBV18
TGTGCCAGCTCACCTAGCCTAGCGGGAGGGAATGAGCAGTTCTTC
CASSPSLAGGNEQFF
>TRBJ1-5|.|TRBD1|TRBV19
TGTGCCAGTGGAACCGGGACAGGGGGCTTCAATCAGCCCCAGCATTTT
CASGTGTGGFNQPQHF
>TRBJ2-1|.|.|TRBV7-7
TGTGCCAGCAGCCTCCGGGCCGAGAACAATGAGCAGTTCTTC
CASSLRAENNEQFF
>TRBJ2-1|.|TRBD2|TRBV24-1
TGTGCCACCAGTCACTCCGGGACTAGCGGCCACAATGAGCAGTTCTTC
CATSHSGTSGHNEQFF
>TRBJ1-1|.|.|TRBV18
TGTGCCAGCTCCCTCCGCGCAGGGGCCACTGAAGCTTTCTTT
CASSLRAGATEAFF
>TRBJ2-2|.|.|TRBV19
TGTGCCAGTAGTTTTTCCCCCATGAGCGAAACCGGGGAGCTGTTTTTT
CASSFSPMSETGELFF
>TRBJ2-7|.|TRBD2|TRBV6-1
TGTGCCAGCAGTGAACTAACTAGCGGGTACACCTACGAGCAGTACTTC
CASSELTSGYTYEQYF
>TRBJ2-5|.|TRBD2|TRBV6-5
TGTGCCAGCAGTTACAGGGGACTAGCGGGGCAAGAGACCCAGTACTTC
CASSYRGLAGQETQYF
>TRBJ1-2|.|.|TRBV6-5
TGTGCCAGCAGGGAGGCAGGGAACTATGGCTACACCTTC
CASREAGNYGYTF
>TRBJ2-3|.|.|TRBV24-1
TGTGCCACCAGTGACCGCGGGACAGCCACAGATACGCAGTATTTT
CATSDRGTATDTQYF
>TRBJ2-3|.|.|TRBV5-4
TGTGCCAGCAGCCCGAACGCACTAGATACGCAGTATTTT
CASSPNALDTQYF
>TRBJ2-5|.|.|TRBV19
TGTGCCAGTAGTATAGGCAGCGCGAAGACCCAGTACTTC
CASSIGSAKTQYF
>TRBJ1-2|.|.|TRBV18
TGTGCCAGCTCACCAATCCCTATCGAGAACTATGGCTACACCTTC
CASSPIPIENYGYTF
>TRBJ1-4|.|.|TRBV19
TGTGCCAGTAGTGGGTCGTGGCCCACTAATGAAAAACTGTTTTTT
CASSGSWPTNEKLFF
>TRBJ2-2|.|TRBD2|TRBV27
TGTGCCAGCAGTCCAGGACTAGCGGGAGCTCGAAACACCGGGGAGCTGTTTTTT
CASSPGLAGARNTGELFF
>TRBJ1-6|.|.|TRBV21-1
TGTGCCAGCAGCAAAGGGGGAGATGTGGGATCCTATAATTCACCCCTCCACTTT
CASSKGGDVGSYNSPLHF
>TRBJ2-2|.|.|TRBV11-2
TGTGCCAGCAGCTTAGTAAAAGACCCCCGCAACACCGGGGAGCTGTTTTTT
CASSLVKDPRNTGELFF
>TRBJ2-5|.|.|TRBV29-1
TGCAGCGTTGAAAGCCGGGGTTGGCAAGAGACCCAGTACTTC
CSVESRGWQETQYF
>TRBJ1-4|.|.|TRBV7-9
TGTGCCAGCAGCGCACGGATGAGAGGGGAAAAACTGTTTTTT
CASSARMRGEKLFF
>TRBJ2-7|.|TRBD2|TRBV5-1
TGCGCCAGCAGCTTGTCACTAGCGGATCCCTACGAGCAGTACTTC
CASSLSLADPYEQYF
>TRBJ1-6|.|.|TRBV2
TGTGCCAGCAGAGAGACGGTTGGGAATTCACCCCTCCACTTT
CASRETVGNSPLHF
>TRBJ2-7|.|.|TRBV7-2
TGTGCCAGCAGCTTAGCGACCGGCAGGTTCTACGAGCAGTACTTC
CASSLATGRFYEQYF
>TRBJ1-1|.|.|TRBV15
TGTGCCACCAGCAGAGATCCCCCCAGGGTAGAAGCTTTCTTT
CATSRDPPRVEAFF
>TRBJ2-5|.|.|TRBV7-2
TGTGCCAGCAGTGAAGGACTCAGCTTGCAAGAGACCCAGTACTTC
CASSEGLSLQETQYF